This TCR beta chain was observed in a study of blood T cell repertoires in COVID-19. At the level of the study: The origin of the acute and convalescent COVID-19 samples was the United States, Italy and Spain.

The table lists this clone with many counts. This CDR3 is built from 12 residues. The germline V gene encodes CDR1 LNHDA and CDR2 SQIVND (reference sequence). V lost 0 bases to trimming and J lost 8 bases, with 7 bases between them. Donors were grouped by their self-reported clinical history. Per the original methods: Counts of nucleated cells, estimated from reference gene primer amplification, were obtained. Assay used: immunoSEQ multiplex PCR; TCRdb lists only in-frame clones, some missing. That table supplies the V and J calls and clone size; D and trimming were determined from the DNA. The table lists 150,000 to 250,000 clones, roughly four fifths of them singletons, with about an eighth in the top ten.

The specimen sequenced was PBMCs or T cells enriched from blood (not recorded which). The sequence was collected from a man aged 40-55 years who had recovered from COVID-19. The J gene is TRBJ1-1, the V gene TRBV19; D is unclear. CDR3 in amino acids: CASSIDRFEAFF. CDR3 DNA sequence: TGTGCCAGTAGTATAGACCGGTTCGAAGCTTTCTTT.